Following are 14 T cell receptor beta chains from one sample sequenced in a study of blood T cell repertoires in COVID-19. Profiled with immunoSEQ multiplex PCR; TCRdb holds only in-frame clones, not every one. The repertoire holds around 180,000 clones, with roughly 76% as singletons. Sequenced: peripheral blood. The receptor set was obtained from a woman older than 75 with COVID-19, enrolled during active disease.

The chain uses TRBV5-4 and TRBJ1-3, with TRBD1 matching over 7 bases. Germline CDR1 and CDR2: SGHNT and YYREEE (reference sequence). The junction had 1 base not matched to a gene; V was cut back by 2 bases and J by 2 bases. This CDR3 spans 14 amino acids. The CDR3 nucleotides read TGTGCCAGCAGCTTTGGGACAGCTGGAAACACCATATATTTT. It yields the protein CASSFGTAGNTIYF.

The chain combines TRBV28 with TRBJ1-1; a possible D gene is TRBD1 (6 bases). The V gene lost 4 bases and the J gene lost 9 bases, with 21 bases spanning the gap. The CDR3 sequence is 15 residues long. Per germline, CDR1 MDHEN and CDR2 SYDVKM. CDR3 coding DNA: TGTGCCAGCAGTTCCACCACAACCAGGGGTTCGCAAGCTTTCTTT. Protein: CASSSTTTRGSQAFF.

The chain has TRBV18 and TRBJ2-3, with 9 bases lining up with TRBD2. Germline loops: CDR1 KGHSH, CDR2 LQKENI. The J segment lost 5 bases and the V segment lost 2 bases, leaving 8 bases of the junction unmatched. The CDR3 consists of 16 residues. The CDR3 protein is CASSPVRGGLGDTQYF. The CDR3 bases are TGTGCCAGCTCACCAGTGCGGGGGGGCCTCGGAGATACGCAGTATTTT. Filled out from reference TRBV18 and TRBJ2-3, the complete variable domain reads NAGVMQNPRHLVRRRGQEARLRCSPMKGHSHVYWYRQLPEEGLKFMVYLQKENIIDESGMPKERFSAEFPKEGPSILRIQQVVRGDSAAYFCASSPVRGGLGDTQYFGPGTRLTVL.

V gene TRBV2 combines with J gene TRBJ1-5, with D perhaps TRBD1 (6 bases). CDR1 is SNHLY, CDR2 FYNNEI, per germline. This CDR3 is 16 amino acids long. The V end was cut by 7 bases, the J end by 7 bases, with 23 bases between. Here the CDR3 reads CASTLGRVGQGQPQHF. The CDR3 nucleotides read TGTGCCAGCACCTTGGGGAGGGTGGGACAAGGACAGCCCCAGCATTTT.

V is TRBV7-9 and J is TRBJ1-1, with TRBD1 matching over 8 bases. Germline CDR1 SEHNR, CDR2 FQNEAQ (reference sequence). The CDR3 totals 16 residues. The trim removed 0 bases at V and 3 bases at J, leaving 6 bases unmatched. CDR3 sequence reads: CASSLAGSGGYTEAFF. CDR3 coding DNA: TGTGCCAGCAGCTTAGCCGGGTCAGGGGGCTACACTGAAGCTTTCTTT.

In its sample, this clone was seen a few times. V gene TRBV28 combines with J gene TRBJ2-2, with D maybe TRBD2 (6 bases). CDR1 and CDR2 (germline): MDHEN, SYDVKM. The ends were cut back, 6 bases at V and 3 bases at J, with 11 bases in the middle. The CDR3 has 14 residues. CDR3 in amino acids: CASRGGWDTGELFF. The CDR3 DNA is TGTGCCAGCAGGGGAGGATGGGACACCGGGGAGCTGTTTTTT.

V gene TRBV7-9 combines with J gene TRBJ1-2; perhaps TRBD1 as D (6 bases). The CDR3 sequence is 13 residues long. CDR1 is SEHNR, CDR2 FQNEAQ, per germline (reference sequence). V was trimmed by 5 bases and J by 5 bases, leaving 12 bases between them. In DNA, the CDR3 is TGTGCCAGCAGCCATACAGGGAAATATGGCTACACCTTC. This encodes CASSHTGKYGYTF. Variable domain in full (rest from reference TRBV7-9 and TRBJ1-2): DTGVSQNPRHKITKRGQNVTFRCDPISEHNRLYWYRQTLGQGPEFLTYFQNEAQLEKSRLLSDRFSAERPKGSFSTLEIQRTEQGDSAMYLCASSHTGKYGYTFGSGTRLTVV.

This chain joins TRBV7-8 and TRBJ2-7, with 9 positions matching TRBD2. CDR1 is SGHVS, CDR2 FQNEAQ, per germline. This CDR3 spans 15 amino acids. V lost 2 bases and J lost 2; bases outside the gene matches: 4. The CDR3 loop reads CASSLRLADTYEQYF. CDR3 nucleotides: TGTGCCAGCAGCTTACGACTAGCGGATACCTACGAGCAGTACTTC.

This chain uses TRBV2 with TRBJ2-3; the D gene is possibly TRBD2 (5 bases). The CDR3 spans 16 residues. Between the trimmed V and J ends, which lost 1 base and 4 bases, there was a span of 15 bases. CDR1 SNHLY and CDR2 FYNNEI come from the germline V gene. The CDR3 bases are TGTGCCAGCAGTGAAGTGCTCGGGATATGGGCAGATACGCAGTATTTT. Its translation: CASSEVLGIWADTQYF.

The CDR3 spells CASSDSYGELFF. DNA for the CDR3: TGTGCCAGCAGCGATAGTTACGGGGAGCTGTTTTTT. The chain couples TRBV5-4 to TRBJ2-2; D ambiguous. Germline-derived CDR1 and CDR2 are SGHNT and YYREEE (reference sequence). This CDR3 spans 12 amino acids. Trimming cost V 4 bases and J 7 bases, with 8 bases left between them.

The rearrangement links TRBV5-1 to TRBJ1-4; D not certain. Trimming left V 4 bases short and J 7 bases short, with 17 bases between. Germline V gene sequence: CDR1 SGHRS, CDR2 YFSETQ. This CDR3 contains 15 residues. The CDR3 bases are TGCGCCAGCAGCCGTAGGCCCGGGAGAAGTGAAAAACTGTTTTTT. As protein: CASSRRPGRSEKLFF.

The gene calls are TRBV11-1 and TRBJ2-1, with a tentative D call TRBD1 (5 bases). CDR1 and CDR2 (germline): SGHAT, FQDESV (reference sequence). CDR3 length: 13 amino acids. Trimming removed 5 bases at V and 9 bases at J, with 14 bases between. This CDR3 reads CASSPTRQSEQFF. In nucleotides, the CDR3 is TGTGCCAGCAGCCCCACGCGACAGAGTGAGCAGTTCTTC.

This clone was recorded a few times. The chain combines TRBV5-4 with TRBJ2-3, with 11 positions matching TRBD1. Germline CDR1 reads SGHNT; CDR2 reads YYREEE (reference sequence). J lost 1 base, V lost 3 bases, and 7 bases had no gene match. This CDR3 comprises 17 residues. The CDR3 reads CASSWGTGGSGTDTQYF. The CDR3 DNA follows: TGTGCCAGCAGCTGGGGGACAGGGGGTTCGGGCACAGATACGCAGTATTTT.

This chain uses TRBV18 with TRBJ1-1, with D tentatively TRBD1 (5 bases). The germline CDR1 and CDR2 sequences are KGHSH and LQKENI. Deletions cut 4 bases from V and 6 bases from J, with 6 bases between. The CDR3 runs to 11 residues. CDR3 DNA sequence: TGTGCCAGCTCACGGGACTCTGAAGCTTTCTTT. Translating gives CASSRDSEAFF.